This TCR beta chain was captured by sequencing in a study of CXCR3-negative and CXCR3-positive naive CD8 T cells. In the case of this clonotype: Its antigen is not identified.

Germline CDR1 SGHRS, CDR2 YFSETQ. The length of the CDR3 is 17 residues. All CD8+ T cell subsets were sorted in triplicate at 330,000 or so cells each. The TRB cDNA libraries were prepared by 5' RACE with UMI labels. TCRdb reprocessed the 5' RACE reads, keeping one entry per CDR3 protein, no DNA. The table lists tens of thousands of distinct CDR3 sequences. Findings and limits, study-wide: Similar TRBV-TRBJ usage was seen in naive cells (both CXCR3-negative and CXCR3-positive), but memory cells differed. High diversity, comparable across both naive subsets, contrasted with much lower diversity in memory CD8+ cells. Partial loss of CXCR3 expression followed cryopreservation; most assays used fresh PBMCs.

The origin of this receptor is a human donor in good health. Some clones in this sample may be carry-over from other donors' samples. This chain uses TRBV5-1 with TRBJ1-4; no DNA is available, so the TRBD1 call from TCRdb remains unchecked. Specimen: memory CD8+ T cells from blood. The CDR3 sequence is CASSLEGQGRSNEKLFF.